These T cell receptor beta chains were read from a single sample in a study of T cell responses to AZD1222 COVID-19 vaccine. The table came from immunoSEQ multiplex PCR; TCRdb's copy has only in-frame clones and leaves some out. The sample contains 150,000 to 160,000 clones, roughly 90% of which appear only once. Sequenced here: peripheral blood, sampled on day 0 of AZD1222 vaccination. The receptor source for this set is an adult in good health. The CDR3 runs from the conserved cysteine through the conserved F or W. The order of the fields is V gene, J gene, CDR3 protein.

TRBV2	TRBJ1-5	CASRGSGNQPQHF
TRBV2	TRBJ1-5	CASSGLPNQPQHF
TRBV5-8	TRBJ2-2	CASSTAGTLNTGELFF
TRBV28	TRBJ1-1	CASSFFTAGEAFF
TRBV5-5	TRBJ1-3	CASSLGPNSGNTIYF
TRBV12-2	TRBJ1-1	CASRLAIQGEMNTEAFF
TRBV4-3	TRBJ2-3	CASSQFWGQPGMADTQYF
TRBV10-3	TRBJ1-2	CAITNKEDGYTF
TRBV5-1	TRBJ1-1	CASSFAGTANTEAFF
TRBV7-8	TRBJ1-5	CASSLETVGSNQPQHF
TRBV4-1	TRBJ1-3	CASSQDRNSGNTIYF
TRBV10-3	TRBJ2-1	CAISEATANEQFF
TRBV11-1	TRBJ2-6	CASSLKLAGTTNVLTF
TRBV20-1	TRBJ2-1	CSASMGNEQFF
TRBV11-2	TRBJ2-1	CASSLVPRSNEQFF
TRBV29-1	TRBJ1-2	CSVERDVNYGYTF
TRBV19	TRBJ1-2	CASRPQGGRDGYTF
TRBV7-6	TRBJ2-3	CASSLAQRGSTDTQYF
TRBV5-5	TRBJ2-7	CASSLNRNYEQYF
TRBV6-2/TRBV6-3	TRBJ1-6	CASSYRGTSSYNSPLHF